Listed below are T cell receptor beta chains from one sample, sequenced in a study of T-cell memory formation after mild COVID-19. Via MiXCR, TCRdb re-called the 5' RACE reads, giving one row per CDR3 protein. The sample records 210,000 or so distinct CDR3 sequences, 15% to 20% being singletons. Sample: PBMCs or a T cell subset sorted from them (not recorded which). These receptors originate from an adult woman who had mild COVID-19 (a few samples of this study predate the infection). Cell type and time point are not known. CDR3s include the opening cysteine and the closing phenylalanine or tryptophan. Fields, in order: J gene, V gene, clone size, D gene, CDR3 DNA, CDR3 protein. A D gene is named only where the DNA matches it firmly. Clone size is stated in some rows and not others, as once, few, many or a class when expanded.

j_call: TRBJ2-2; v_call: TRBV6-6; clone_size: few; d_call: -; cdr3_nt: TGTGCCAGCGCCGCCGGCGTCACCGGGGAGCTGTTTTTT; cdr3_aa: CASAAGVTGELFF
j_call: TRBJ1-1; v_call: TRBV5-1; clone_size: -; d_call: -; cdr3_nt: TGCGCCAGCAGCTTGGTTCCTGTTAACATGAACACTGAAGCTTTCTTT; cdr3_aa: CASSLVPVNMNTEAFF
j_call: TRBJ1-5; v_call: TRBV12-3/TRBV12-4; clone_size: -; d_call: -; cdr3_nt: TGTGCCAGCAGGGGGGGGGCCAGCAATCAGCCCCAGCATTTT; cdr3_aa: CASRGGASNQPQHF
j_call: TRBJ2-2; v_call: TRBV19; clone_size: -; d_call: -; cdr3_nt: TGTGCCAGTAGCTGGGGAAAAATCACCGGGGAGCTGTTTTTT; cdr3_aa: CASSWGKITGELFF
j_call: TRBJ2-7; v_call: TRBV11-2; clone_size: -; d_call: TRBD2; cdr3_nt: TGTGCCAGCAGCTTAGGAGGCCCGGGAGGGCCGAGTTACGAGCAGTACTTC; cdr3_aa: CASSLGGPGGPSYEQYF
j_call: TRBJ1-2; v_call: TRBV30; clone_size: -; d_call: -; cdr3_nt: TGTGCCAGCCCCCCAAGGGGAAACAACTATGGCTACACCTTC; cdr3_aa: CASPPRGNNYGYTF
j_call: TRBJ2-3; v_call: TRBV29-1; clone_size: -; d_call: TRBD2; cdr3_nt: TGCAGCGTTGAATTCTTAGCGGGGAAAGATACGCAGTATTTT; cdr3_aa: CSVEFLAGKDTQYF
j_call: TRBJ2-5; v_call: TRBV18; clone_size: few; d_call: -; cdr3_nt: TGTGCCAGCTCACCCGGACCCTCAGAGGGGACCCAGTACTTC; cdr3_aa: CASSPGPSEGTQYF
j_call: TRBJ2-3; v_call: TRBV7-8; clone_size: -; d_call: TRBD2; cdr3_nt: TGTGCCAGCAGCTTAGAGGGACTAGCGTTTGGGACAGATACGCAGTATTTT; cdr3_aa: CASSLEGLAFGTDTQYF
j_call: TRBJ1-2; v_call: TRBV6-6; clone_size: -; d_call: -; cdr3_nt: TGTGCCAGCAGTTTCGGATCCGGTGGCTATGGCTACACCTTC; cdr3_aa: CASSFGSGGYGYTF
j_call: TRBJ2-7; v_call: TRBV4-2; clone_size: few; d_call: -; cdr3_nt: TGTGCCAGCAGCGGGGGGCTCGAGACACTTAACTACGAGCAGTACTTC; cdr3_aa: CASSGGLETLNYEQYF
j_call: TRBJ1-5; v_call: TRBV4-2; clone_size: few; d_call: -; cdr3_nt: TGTGCCAGCAGCCATGGGACAAGGAACAATCAGCCCCAGCATTTT; cdr3_aa: CASSHGTRNNQPQHF
j_call: TRBJ1-1; v_call: TRBV30; clone_size: -; d_call: -; cdr3_nt: TGTGCCTGGAGTGAACCCCCGTCGAGTTATGAAGCTTTCTTT; cdr3_aa: CAWSEPPSSYEAFF
j_call: TRBJ2-5; v_call: TRBV5-6; clone_size: few; d_call: TRBD2; cdr3_nt: TGTGCCAGCACCTTGGGACTAGCGGGAGGAGAGACCCAGTACTTC; cdr3_aa: CASTLGLAGGETQYF
j_call: TRBJ2-2; v_call: TRBV18; clone_size: few; d_call: -; cdr3_nt: TGTGCCAGCTCCAGACAAGACAGGCCTTCGAACACCGGGGAGCTGTTTTTT; cdr3_aa: CASSRQDRPSNTGELFF
j_call: TRBJ2-1; v_call: TRBV11-2; clone_size: -; d_call: TRBD1; cdr3_nt: TGTGCCAGCCATTCTCGACAGGGGTACAATGAGCAGTTCTTC; cdr3_aa: CASHSRQGYNEQFF
j_call: TRBJ2-7; v_call: TRBV5-6; clone_size: few; d_call: TRBD1; cdr3_nt: TGTGCCAGCAGCTTAACCGGGACAGGGGCCTCCCGTCAGTACTTC; cdr3_aa: CASSLTGTGASRQYF
j_call: TRBJ1-2; v_call: TRBV11-2; clone_size: -; d_call: -; cdr3_nt: TGTGCCAGCAGCTTAAGTAGGGGAGTGCACTATGGCTACACCTTC; cdr3_aa: CASSLSRGVHYGYTF
j_call: TRBJ2-5; v_call: TRBV7-9; clone_size: few; d_call: -; cdr3_nt: TGTGCCAGCAGCTTAGGCCGAGGCCAGGGAGAGACCCAGTACTTC; cdr3_aa: CASSLGRGQGETQYF
j_call: TRBJ2-1; v_call: TRBV4-2; clone_size: -; d_call: TRBD1; cdr3_nt: TGTGCCAGCAGCCAAGAGGGACAGGGTTACCGCAATGAGCAGTTCTTC; cdr3_aa: CASSQEGQGYRNEQFF
j_call: TRBJ2-1; v_call: TRBV20-1; clone_size: -; d_call: TRBD2; cdr3_nt: TGCAGTGCCACTCTTAGCGGGAGTCTCGGTGAGCAGTTCTTC; cdr3_aa: CSATLSGSLGEQFF
j_call: TRBJ2-2; v_call: TRBV9; clone_size: -; d_call: -; cdr3_nt: TGTGCCAGCAGCGTAGGGATCGCGAACACCGGGGAGCTGTTTTTT; cdr3_aa: CASSVGIANTGELFF
j_call: TRBJ1-1; v_call: TRBV2; clone_size: -; d_call: TRBD1; cdr3_nt: TGTGCCAGCAGATTAAACAGGGGCGAAAGGACTGAAGCTTTCTTT; cdr3_aa: CASRLNRGERTEAFF
j_call: TRBJ2-2; v_call: TRBV12-3/TRBV12-4; clone_size: few; d_call: -; cdr3_nt: TGTGCCAGCAGTCGACGCCTGTGGACATCGAACACCGGGGAGCTGTTTTTT; cdr3_aa: CASSRRLWTSNTGELFF
j_call: TRBJ2-3; v_call: TRBV13; clone_size: -; d_call: TRBD2; cdr3_nt: TGTGCCAGCAGCTTAGCCGGGACTAGCGGAAACACAGATACGCAGTATTTT; cdr3_aa: CASSLAGTSGNTDTQYF
j_call: TRBJ2-3; v_call: TRBV7-9; clone_size: -; d_call: TRBD1; cdr3_nt: TGTGGAGGGGGACAGGGCACAGATACGCAGTATTTT; cdr3_aa: CGGGQGTDTQYF
j_call: TRBJ2-7; v_call: TRBV21-1; clone_size: -; d_call: -; cdr3_nt: TGTGCCAGCAGGGATGGTGGAACCTACGAGCAGTACTTC; cdr3_aa: CASRDGGTYEQYF
j_call: TRBJ1-5; v_call: TRBV5-1; clone_size: few; d_call: TRBD1; cdr3_nt: TGCGCCAGCAGCCCAGATCGCCGGGACAGGGGGCCTCAGCCCCAGCATTTT; cdr3_aa: CASSPDRRDRGPQPQHF
j_call: TRBJ1-5; v_call: TRBV12-3/TRBV12-4; clone_size: -; d_call: -; cdr3_nt: TGTGCCAGTGCGGGGACCGGGCCCCAGCATTTT; cdr3_aa: CASAGTGPQHF
j_call: TRBJ2-1; v_call: TRBV6-5; clone_size: -; d_call: TRBD1; cdr3_nt: TGTGCCAGCATTCGGACAGGCGGGAATGAGCAGTTCTTC; cdr3_aa: CASIRTGGNEQFF
j_call: TRBJ2-3; v_call: TRBV29-1; clone_size: -; d_call: -; cdr3_nt: TGCAGCGTTGAAGATCAGGTCCGGGATACGCAGTATTTT; cdr3_aa: CSVEDQVRDTQYF
j_call: TRBJ1-2; v_call: TRBV20-1; clone_size: few; d_call: -; cdr3_nt: TGCAGTGCTAGACCACAGGGAGATGGCTATGGCTACACCTTC; cdr3_aa: CSARPQGDGYGYTF
j_call: TRBJ2-1; v_call: TRBV7-3; clone_size: -; d_call: TRBD2; cdr3_nt: TGTGCCAGCAGCCTCCCCGATAAACTAGCGGGGGGAGGTGAGCAGTTCTTC; cdr3_aa: CASSLPDKLAGGGEQFF
j_call: TRBJ2-7; v_call: TRBV12-3/TRBV12-4; clone_size: -; d_call: -; cdr3_nt: TGTGCCAGCAGTTTGGCAGGGTACTACGAGCAGTACTTC; cdr3_aa: CASSLAGYYEQYF
j_call: TRBJ2-5; v_call: TRBV25-1; clone_size: many; d_call: -; cdr3_nt: TGTGCCAGCAGTGAATATGTCGGAAAGACCCAGTACTTC; cdr3_aa: CASSEYVGKTQYF
j_call: TRBJ2-5; v_call: TRBV4-1; clone_size: -; d_call: -; cdr3_nt: TGCGCCAGCAGCCAAGATCCGGCTAGCGCTGCGCAGACCCAGTACTTC; cdr3_aa: CASSQDPASAAQTQYF
j_call: TRBJ2-3; v_call: TRBV4-3; clone_size: -; d_call: -; cdr3_nt: TGCGCCAGCAGCCAAGGAACTTTCTTCACAGATACGCAGTATTTT; cdr3_aa: CASSQGTFFTDTQYF
j_call: TRBJ1-1; v_call: TRBV24-1; clone_size: -; d_call: -; cdr3_nt: TGTGCCACCAGTGACCCGACAGGCTCTGAAGCTTTCTTT; cdr3_aa: CATSDPTGSEAFF
j_call: TRBJ2-3; v_call: TRBV6-5; clone_size: -; d_call: TRBD1; cdr3_nt: TGTGCCAGCAGTGACAGGGGGGTGAGCACAGATACGCAGTATTTT; cdr3_aa: CASSDRGVSTDTQYF
j_call: TRBJ2-3; v_call: TRBV4-3; clone_size: -; d_call: TRBD2; cdr3_nt: TGCGCCAGCAGCCTACGCGGACTAGCGGCTGGGGATACGCAGTATTTT; cdr3_aa: CASSLRGLAAGDTQYF
j_call: TRBJ1-2; v_call: TRBV4-1; clone_size: few; d_call: -; cdr3_nt: TGCGCCAGCAGCCAAGAGGGAAACAGGGTGTATGGCTACACCTTC; cdr3_aa: CASSQEGNRVYGYTF
j_call: TRBJ2-1; v_call: TRBV20-1; clone_size: -; d_call: TRBD1; cdr3_nt: TGCAGTGCTCCCCAGGACAGGTACAATGAGCAGTTCTTC; cdr3_aa: CSAPQDRYNEQFF
j_call: TRBJ1-1; v_call: TRBV5-6; clone_size: -; d_call: -; cdr3_nt: TGTGCCAGCAGCTTGGCCGGGGGGGGAGGCCTGAACACTGAAGCTTTCTTT; cdr3_aa: CASSLAGGGGLNTEAFF
j_call: TRBJ2-1; v_call: TRBV9; clone_size: many; d_call: TRBD2; cdr3_nt: TGTGCCAGCAGCCCCCGGACTAGCGGGAGTAACGGTGAGCAGTTCTTC; cdr3_aa: CASSPRTSGSNGEQFF
j_call: TRBJ2-1; v_call: TRBV9; clone_size: few; d_call: TRBD2; cdr3_nt: TGTGCCAGCAGCGTAGCCCTTGGACTAGCGGGGATTGAGCAGTTCTTC; cdr3_aa: CASSVALGLAGIEQFF
j_call: TRBJ2-3; v_call: TRBV7-6; clone_size: -; d_call: TRBD1; cdr3_nt: TGTGCCAGCAGCAAGAGACAGGGCGGCACAGATACGCAGTATTTT; cdr3_aa: CASSKRQGGTDTQYF
j_call: TRBJ2-1; v_call: TRBV5-1; clone_size: many; d_call: -; cdr3_nt: TGCGCCAGCAGCTTGACTACAGGGAAAGTGTCCTACAATGAGCAGTTCTTC; cdr3_aa: CASSLTTGKVSYNEQFF
j_call: TRBJ2-7; v_call: TRBV10-3; clone_size: few; d_call: TRBD2; cdr3_nt: TGTGCCATCAGTGAGTCATCAGGGAGGGTATACGAGCAGTACTTC; cdr3_aa: CAISESSGRVYEQYF
j_call: TRBJ2-7; v_call: TRBV7-9; clone_size: few; d_call: -; cdr3_nt: TGTGCCACCGGATCCCCACGGGGCGAGCAGTACTTC; cdr3_aa: CATGSPRGEQYF
j_call: TRBJ2-5; v_call: TRBV9; clone_size: -; d_call: -; cdr3_nt: TGTGCCAGCAGCGTGGTCCGGGAGACCCAGTACTTC; cdr3_aa: CASSVVRETQYF